This TCR beta chain appears in the sequencing data of a study of shared clonotypes between healthy human individuals. Clones were sequenced by immunoSEQ multiplex PCR, and TCRdb holds only the in-frame ones, with some missing. The sample has roughly 1 million clones, about 84% seen once. Sequenced material: memory CD4+ T cells from PBMCs. Subset meaning: CD45RA-negative fraction. The origin of this receptor is a man between 18 and 29 years old in good health. Some clones in this sample may be carry-over from other donors' samples.

This chain's CDR3 is CAWRYGQGYEQYF. CDR3 in DNA: TGTGCCTGGAGATATGGACAGGGCTACGAGCAGTACTTC. The chain combines TRBV30 with TRBJ2-7; 8 positions match TRBD1. The CDR3 sequence is 13 residues long. With 3 bases clipped from V and 3 bases from J, the junction kept 4 bases outside the gene matches. The germline V gene encodes CDR1 GTSNPN and CDR2 SVGIG (reference sequence).